Presented here are 22 T cell receptor beta chains from one specimen sequenced in a study of blood T cell repertoires in COVID-19. Profiled with immunoSEQ multiplex PCR; TCRdb holds only in-frame clones, not every one. The data contain about 64,000 clones, more than 75% of them singletons. Input material: peripheral blood. The source of these receptors is a human donor in a cohort sampled during active COVID-19.

A single count supports this clone. V is TRBV5-1 and J is TRBJ2-3, with D perhaps matching TRBD2 (6 bases). The CDR3 length is 14 residues. Germline V lookup: CDR1 SGHRS, CDR2 YFSETQ. The germline V and J ends were trimmed by 2 bases and 0 bases, with 7 bases remaining between them. The CDR3 DNA is TGCGCCAGCAGCTTAGGGACTAGCACAGATACGCAGTATTTT. Translated: CASSLGTSTDTQYF. Combining the CDR3 with reference TRBV5-1 and TRBJ2-3 gives the whole variable domain KAGVTQTPRYLIKTRGQQVTLSCSPISGHRSVSWYQQTPGQGLQFLFEYFSETQRNKGNFPGRFSGRQFSNSRSEMNVSTLELGDSALYLCASSLGTSTDTQYFGPGTRLTVL.

The V gene is TRBV11-2, the J gene TRBJ1-2; perhaps TRBD1 as D (6 bases). CDR1 and CDR2 from the germline V gene are SGHAT and FQNNGV. This CDR3 has 15 amino acids. V shed 5 bases and J shed 6 bases, with 19 bases lying between them. CDR3 nucleotide sequence: TGTGCCAGCAGCCCTACCCGGGACACCCTGGATGGCTACACCTTC. It translates to CASSPTRDTLDGYTF.

The gene calls are TRBV19 and TRBJ1-2, with D possibly matching TRBD1 (5 bases). The CDR3 has 14 amino acids. Germline assignment: CDR1 LNHDA and CDR2 SQIVND (reference sequence). The germline V and J ends were trimmed by 10 bases and 7 bases, with 22 bases remaining between them. CDR3 sequence (DNA): TGTGCCACCGGACACGGGGAGGCGAGGAGTGGCTACACCTTC. This encodes CATGHGEARSGYTF. Filled out from reference TRBV19 and TRBJ1-2, the complete variable domain reads DGGITQSPKYLFRKEGQNVTLSCEQNLNHDAMYWYRQDPGQGLRLIYYSQIVNDFQKGDIAEGYSVSREKKESFPLTVTSAQKNPTAFYLCATGHGEARSGYTFGSGTRLTVV.

The rearrangement uses TRBV7-9 and TRBJ2-3; the match to TRBD2 covers 7 bases. Germline V gene sequence: CDR1 SEHNR, CDR2 FQNEAQ (reference sequence). Trimming at V came to 1 base and at J to 5 bases, leaving 9 bases not matched to a gene. This CDR3 is 16 amino acids long. The CDR3 loop is CASSLGLGTGGDTQYF. Written as DNA, the CDR3 is TGTGCCAGCAGCTTAGGTTTGGGGACGGGGGGAGATACGCAGTATTTT. Filled out from reference TRBV7-9 and TRBJ2-3, the complete variable domain reads DTGVSQNPRHKITKRGQNVTFRCDPISEHNRLYWYRQTLGQGPEFLTYFQNEAQLEKSRLLSDRFSAERPKGSFSTLEIQRTEQGDSAMYLCASSLGLGTGGDTQYFGPGTRLTVL.

The V gene is TRBV6-6, the J gene TRBJ1-5; a possible D gene is TRBD1 (5 bases). The CDR3 covers 15 residues. Germline V gene data show CDR1 as MNHNY and CDR2 as SVGAGI (reference sequence). V shed 8 bases and J shed 3 bases, with 17 bases lying between them. The CDR3 DNA is TGTGCCAGCCGGGACCCGGGGGGAAACAATCAGCCCCAGCATTTT. Translated: CASRDPGGNNQPQHF.

This clone was observed once. The rearrangement links TRBV5-6 to TRBJ2-1; D gene ambiguous. Deletions cut 6 bases from V and 3 bases from J, with 7 bases between. Germline V lookup: CDR1 SGHDT, CDR2 YYEEEE. The CDR3 length is 12 residues. CDR3 residues: CASMLYYNEQFF. The CDR3 DNA sequence: TGTGCCAGCATGCTATACTACAATGAGCAGTTCTTC. Variable domain in full (rest from reference TRBV5-6 and TRBJ2-1): DAGVTQSPTHLIKTRGQQVTLRCSPKSGHDTVSWYQQALGQGPQFIFQYYEEEERQRGNFPDRFSGHQFPNYSSELNVNALLLGDSALYLCASMLYYNEQFFGPGTRLTVL.

The rearrangement links TRBV6-1 to TRBJ1-2; D is uncertain. Trimming stripped 4 bases from V and 0 bases from J, with 15 bases between. The germline V gene encodes CDR1 MNHNS and CDR2 SASEGT. The CDR3 is made up of 16 amino acids. CDR3 loop: CASSGSGSLSNYGYTF. CDR3 nucleotide sequence: TGTGCCAGCAGTGGTTCCGGGTCCCTCTCTAACTATGGCTACACCTTC.

The V gene is TRBV18, the J gene TRBJ1-5; D is possibly TRBD1 (6 bases). CDR1 and CDR2 (germline): KGHSH, LQKENI. Trimming stripped 2 bases from V and 6 bases from J, with 11 bases between. The CDR3 covers 14 residues. The CDR3 here is CASSPREGGQPQHF. The CDR3 bases are TGTGCCAGCTCACCAAGGGAGGGGGGTCAGCCCCAGCATTTT.

The chain couples TRBV28 to TRBJ2-5; 8 bases are shared with TRBD1. Losses at the gene ends were 1 base for V and 4 bases for J; bases not matched to a gene: 8. This CDR3 spans 16 amino acids. In germline, CDR1 is MDHEN, CDR2 SYDVKM. The CDR3 reads CASSLYWTGKLETQYF. DNA of the CDR3: TGTGCCAGCAGTTTATATTGGACAGGGAAGCTAGAGACCCAGTACTTC.

The sample holds a few counts of this clone. This chain uses TRBV6-1 with TRBJ2-3, with 9 bases matching TRBD2. This CDR3 comprises 15 residues. Germline loops: CDR1 MNHNS, CDR2 SASEGT. V was clipped by 2 bases and J by 1 base; unmatched bases: 1. CDR3 sequence: CASSEIAGGTDTQYF. The CDR3 coding sequence is TGTGCCAGCAGTGAAATAGCGGGGGGCACAGATACGCAGTATTTT.

This clone was recorded a few times. V is TRBV19 and J is TRBJ1-1; D remains ambiguous. The CDR3 is 13 amino acids. The V and J ends lost 3 bases and 2 bases respectively, with 7 bases between them. Germline V gene lookup returns CDR1 LNHDA and CDR2 SQIVND (reference sequence). The DNA of the CDR3 is TGTGCCAGTAGTATTGCCAGAAACACTGAAGCTTTCTTT. Amino acids: CASSIARNTEAFF. The entire variable domain, with the rest obtained from reference TRBV19 and TRBJ1-1, is as follows: DGGITQSPKYLFRKEGQNVTLSCEQNLNHDAMYWYRQDPGQGLRLIYYSQIVNDFQKGDIAEGYSVSREKKESFPLTVTSAQKNPTAFYLCASSIARNTEAFFGQGTRLTVV.

This clone was seen just once. The genes are TRBV7-9 and TRBJ1-3; weak D call: TRBD1 (5 bases). The CDR3 runs 15 residues. Trimming stripped 5 bases from V and 0 bases from J, with 11 bases between. Germline values: CDR1 SEHNR, CDR2 FQNEAQ (reference sequence). This chain's CDR3 is CASSAGRNSGNTIYF. The CDR3 nucleotides read TGTGCCAGCAGCGCGGGACGGAACTCTGGAAACACCATATATTTT. The full variable domain, in which reference TRBV7-9 and TRBJ1-3 provide the parts outside the CDR3, is DTGVSQNPRHKITKRGQNVTFRCDPISEHNRLYWYRQTLGQGPEFLTYFQNEAQLEKSRLLSDRFSAERPKGSFSTLEIQRTEQGDSAMYLCASSAGRNSGNTIYFGEGSWLTVV.

The genes are TRBV7-2 and TRBJ1-2; 9 nucleotides match TRBD1. V was pared by 5 bases and J by 7 bases, with 11 bases of the junction left unmatched. The CDR3 is 15 amino acids. Looked up from germline, CDR1 is SGHTA and CDR2 is FQGNSA. The CDR3 DNA is TGTGCCAGCAGCGGGTGGGACAGGGCGGTGCGTGGCTACACCTTC. Its protein product is CASSGWDRAVRGYTF.

This clone was recorded once. The chain joins TRBV7-8 to TRBJ1-4; possibly TRBD1 for D (6 bases). The CDR3 runs 16 residues. The germline V and J ends were trimmed by 5 bases and 5 bases, with 18 bases remaining between them. Germline V gene data show CDR1 as SGHVS and CDR2 as FQNEAQ. This CDR3 is CASSPTRGRGNEKLFF. CDR3 nucleotide sequence: TGTGCCAGCAGCCCAACGAGGGGAAGGGGGAATGAAAAACTGTTTTTT.

Only one count was recorded for this clone. V usage is TRBV19 and J usage is TRBJ1-5; D call uncertain. V lost 1 base to trimming and J lost 0 bases, with 7 bases between them. The CDR3 is made up of 15 amino acids. Germline V lookup: CDR1 LNHDA, CDR2 SQIVND (reference sequence). The CDR3 bases are TGTGCCAGTAGTATAGGGGCAACTAGCAATCAGCCCCAGCATTTT. This gives the protein CASSIGATSNQPQHF.

This clone has a single count. The chain recombines TRBV3-1 (or the pseudogene TRBV3-2) with TRBJ2-2, with unresolved D. The CDR3 runs 15 residues. Germline CDR1 reads LGHDT; CDR2 reads YNNKEL (reference sequence). Deletions cut 2 bases from V and 0 bases from J, with 7 bases between. For the CDR3, the DNA is TGTGCCAGCAGCCAATTTCAAACGAACACCGGGGAGCTGTTTTTT. Translating gives CASSQFQTNTGELFF.

The chain links TRBV19 to TRBJ2-2; 11 bases map to TRBD1. The junction had 9 bases not matched to a gene; V was cut back by 4 bases and J by 8 bases. Germline assignment: CDR1 LNHDA and CDR2 SQIVND (reference sequence). CDR3 length equals 16 residues. The CDR3 nucleotides are TGTGCCAGTAGTACGCCGGGACAGGGGGTAGCGGGGGAGCTGTTTTTT. This sequence encodes CASSTPGQGVAGELFF.

This chain uses TRBV19 with TRBJ1-2; tentatively, D is TRBD1 (5 bases). Germline V gives CDR1 LNHDA, CDR2 SQIVND (reference sequence). CDR3 length: 14 residues. Between the trimmed V and J ends, which lost 9 bases and 2 bases, there was a span of 16 bases. CDR3 protein: CASAPGINNYGYTF. The CDR3 DNA reads as TGTGCCAGCGCCCCAGGGATCAACAACTATGGCTACACCTTC. Full variable domain (missing parts from reference TRBV19 and TRBJ1-2): DGGITQSPKYLFRKEGQNVTLSCEQNLNHDAMYWYRQDPGQGLRLIYYSQIVNDFQKGDIAEGYSVSREKKESFPLTVTSAQKNPTAFYLCASAPGINNYGYTFGSGTRLTVV.

The V call is TRBV7-2, the J call TRBJ2-1, with 8 nucleotides matching TRBD1. The CDR3 loop spans 16 amino acids. In germline, CDR1 is SGHTA, CDR2 FQGNSA. V dropped 2 bases and J dropped 8; count of bases not matched to a gene: 11. CDR3 sequence reads: CASSLQGTGFSDEQFF. The CDR3 coding sequence is TGTGCCAGCAGCTTACAGGGGACAGGCTTTTCGGATGAGCAGTTCTTC.

This sequence joins TRBV6-5 and TRBJ2-5, with D uncertain. CDR1 is MNHEY and CDR2 is SVGAGI in the germline V gene. The germline V and J ends were trimmed by 6 bases and 2 bases, with 10 bases remaining between them. The CDR3 consists of 13 residues. For the CDR3, the DNA is TGTGCCAGCAGCGCCAGTCCGCAAGAGACCCAGTACTTC. It yields the protein CASSASPQETQYF.

The chain carries TRBV7-8 and TRBJ1-1, with 7 bases matching TRBD1. Germline V gives CDR1 SGHVS, CDR2 FQNEAQ. V gave up 6 bases and J gave up 1 base; unmatched junction bases: 20. There are 19 residues in the CDR3. The chain's CDR3 is CASSYSRWRQGRGNTEAFF. The CDR3 coding sequence is TGTGCCAGCAGTTATTCGAGATGGAGACAGGGTAGAGGGAACACTGAAGCTTTCTTT.

The rearrangement joins TRBV14 to TRBJ1-2, with TRBD1 identical over 7 bases. Germline CDR1 and CDR2: SGHDN and FVKESK. Unmatched junction bases numbered 7, after V lost 6 bases and J lost 3 bases. The CDR3 spans 14 residues. For the CDR3, the DNA is TGTGCCAGCAGGCGACAGGGATCGGACTATGGCTACACCTTC. This sequence encodes CASRRQGSDYGYTF.